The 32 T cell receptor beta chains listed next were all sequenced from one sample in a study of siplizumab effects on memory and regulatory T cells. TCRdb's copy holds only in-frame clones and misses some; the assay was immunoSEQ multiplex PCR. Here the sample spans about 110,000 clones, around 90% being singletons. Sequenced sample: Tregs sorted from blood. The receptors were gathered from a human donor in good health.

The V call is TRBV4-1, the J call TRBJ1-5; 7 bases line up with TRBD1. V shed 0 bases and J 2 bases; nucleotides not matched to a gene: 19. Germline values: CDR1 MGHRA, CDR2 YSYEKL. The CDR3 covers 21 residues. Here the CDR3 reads CASSQDLTGLIINFGNQPQHF. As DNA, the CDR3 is TGCGCCAGCAGCCAAGATCTGACAGGGCTTATTATTAATTTTGGCAATCAGCCCCAGCATTTT.

CDR3 region: CASSPPVGNTEAFF. CDR3 DNA sequence: TGTGCCAGCAGCCCCCCTGTGGGGAACACTGAAGCTTTCTTT. This sequence joins TRBV6-5 and TRBJ1-1; no definite D call. Looked up from germline, CDR1 is MNHEY and CDR2 is SVGAGI. V lost 6 bases, J lost 1 base, and 12 bases lay in between. The CDR3 contains 14 residues.

In DNA, the CDR3 is TGCGCCAGCAGTGGCGGCCGGTTAGAGACCCAGTACTTC. Its translation: CASSGGRLETQYF. The V call is TRBV10-1, the J call TRBJ2-5; the D is unclear. The germline V and J ends were trimmed by 4 bases and 4 bases, with 10 bases remaining between them. The CDR3 is made up of 13 amino acids. Germline V gene lookup returns CDR1 WNHNN and CDR2 SYGVQD (reference sequence).

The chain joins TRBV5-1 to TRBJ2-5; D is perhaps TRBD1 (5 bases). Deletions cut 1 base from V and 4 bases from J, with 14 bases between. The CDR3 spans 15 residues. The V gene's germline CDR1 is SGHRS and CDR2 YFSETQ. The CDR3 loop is CASSLSPGFGETQYF. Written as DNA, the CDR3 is TGCGCCAGCAGCTTGAGCCCAGGGTTCGGAGAGACCCAGTACTTC.

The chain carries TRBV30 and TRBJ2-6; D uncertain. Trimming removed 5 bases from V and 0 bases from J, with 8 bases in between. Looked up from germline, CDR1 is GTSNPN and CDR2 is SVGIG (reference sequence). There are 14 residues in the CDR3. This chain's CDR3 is CAWDDTSGANVLTF. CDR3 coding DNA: TGTGCCTGGGATGACACCTCTGGGGCCAACGTCCTGACTTTC.

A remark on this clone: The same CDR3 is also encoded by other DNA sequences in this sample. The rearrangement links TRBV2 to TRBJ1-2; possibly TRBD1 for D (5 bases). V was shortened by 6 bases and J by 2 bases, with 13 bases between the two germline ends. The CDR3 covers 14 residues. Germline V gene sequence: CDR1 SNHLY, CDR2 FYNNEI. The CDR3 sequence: CASRGTGGNYGYTF. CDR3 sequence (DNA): TGTGCCAGCAGAGGGACGGGGGGGAACTATGGCTACACCTTC. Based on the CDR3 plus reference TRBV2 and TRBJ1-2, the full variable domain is EPEVTQTPSHQVTQMGQEVILRCVPISNHLYFYWYRQILGQKVEFLVSFYNNEISEKSEIFDDQFSVERPDGSNFTLKIRSTKLEDSAMYFCASRGTGGNYGYTFGSGTRLTVV.

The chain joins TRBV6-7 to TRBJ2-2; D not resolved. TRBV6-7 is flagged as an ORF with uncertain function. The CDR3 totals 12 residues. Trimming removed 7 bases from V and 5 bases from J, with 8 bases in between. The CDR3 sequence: CASNDQTGELFF. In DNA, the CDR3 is TGTGCCAGCAATGACCAGACCGGGGAGCTGTTTTTT.

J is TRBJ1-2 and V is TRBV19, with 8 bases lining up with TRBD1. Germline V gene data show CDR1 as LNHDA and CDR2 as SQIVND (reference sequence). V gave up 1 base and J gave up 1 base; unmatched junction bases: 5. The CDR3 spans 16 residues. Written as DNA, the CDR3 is TGTGCCAGTAGTATAGGTCCAGGGGGCCTTAACTATGGCTACACCTTC. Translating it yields CASSIGPGGLNYGYTF. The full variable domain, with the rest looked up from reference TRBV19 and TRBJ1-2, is DGGITQSPKYLFRKEGQNVTLSCEQNLNHDAMYWYRQDPGQGLRLIYYSQIVNDFQKGDIAEGYSVSREKKESFPLTVTSAQKNPTAFYLCASSIGPGGLNYGYTFGSGTRLTVV.

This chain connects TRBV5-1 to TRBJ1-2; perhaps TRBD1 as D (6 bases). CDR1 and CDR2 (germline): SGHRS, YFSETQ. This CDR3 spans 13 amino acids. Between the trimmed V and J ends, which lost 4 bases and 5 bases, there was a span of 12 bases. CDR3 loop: CASSPGAGYGYTF. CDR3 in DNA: TGCGCCAGCAGCCCAGGGGCAGGGTATGGCTACACCTTC.

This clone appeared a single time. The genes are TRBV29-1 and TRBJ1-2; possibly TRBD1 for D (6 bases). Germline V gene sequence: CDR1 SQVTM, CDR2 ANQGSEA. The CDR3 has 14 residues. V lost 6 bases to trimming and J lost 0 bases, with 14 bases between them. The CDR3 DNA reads TGCAGCGTCGTCCGGGACACCACTAACTATGGCTACACCTTC. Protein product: CSVVRDTTNYGYTF.

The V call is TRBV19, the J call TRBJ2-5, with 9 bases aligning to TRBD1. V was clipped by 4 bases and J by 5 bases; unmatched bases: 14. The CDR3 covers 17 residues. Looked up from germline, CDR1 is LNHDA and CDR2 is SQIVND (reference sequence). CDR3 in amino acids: CASSNFFGQGYDETQYF. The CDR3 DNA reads TGTGCCAGTAGTAATTTTTTCGGACAGGGGTATGATGAGACCCAGTACTTC.

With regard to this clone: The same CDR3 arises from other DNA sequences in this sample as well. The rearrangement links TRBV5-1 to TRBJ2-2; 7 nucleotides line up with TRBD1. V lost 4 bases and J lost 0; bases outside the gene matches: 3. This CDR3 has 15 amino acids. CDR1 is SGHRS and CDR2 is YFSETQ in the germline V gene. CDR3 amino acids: CASSPGTANTGELFF. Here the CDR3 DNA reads TGCGCCAGCAGCCCCGGGACAGCGAACACCGGGGAGCTGTTTTTT.

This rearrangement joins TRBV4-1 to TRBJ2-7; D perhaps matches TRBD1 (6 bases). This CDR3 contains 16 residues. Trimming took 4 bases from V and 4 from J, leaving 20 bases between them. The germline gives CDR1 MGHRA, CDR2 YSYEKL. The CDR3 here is CASSPRGGTGRYEQYF. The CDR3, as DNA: TGCGCCAGCAGCCCAAGAGGGGGTACGGGTAGATACGAGCAGTACTTC.

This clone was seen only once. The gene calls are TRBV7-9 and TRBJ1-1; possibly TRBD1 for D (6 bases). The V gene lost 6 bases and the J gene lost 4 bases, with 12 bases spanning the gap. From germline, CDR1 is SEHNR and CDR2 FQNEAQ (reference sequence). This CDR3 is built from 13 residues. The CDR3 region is CASRRGASTEAFF. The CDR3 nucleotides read TGTGCCAGCAGGAGGGGGGCGTCCACTGAAGCTTTCTTT.

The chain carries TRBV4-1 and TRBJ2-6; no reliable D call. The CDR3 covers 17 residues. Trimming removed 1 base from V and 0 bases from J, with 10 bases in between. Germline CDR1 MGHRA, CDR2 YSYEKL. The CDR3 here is CASSQGDTPSGANVLTF. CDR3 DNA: TGCGCCAGCAGCCAAGGGGATACACCCTCTGGGGCCAACGTCCTGACTTTC.

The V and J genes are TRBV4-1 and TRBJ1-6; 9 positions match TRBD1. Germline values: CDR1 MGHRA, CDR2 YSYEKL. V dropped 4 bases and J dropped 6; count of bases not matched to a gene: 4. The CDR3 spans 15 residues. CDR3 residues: CASSRDRESNSPLHF. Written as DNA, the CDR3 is TGCGCCAGCAGCCGGGACAGGGAATCTAATTCACCCCTCCACTTT.

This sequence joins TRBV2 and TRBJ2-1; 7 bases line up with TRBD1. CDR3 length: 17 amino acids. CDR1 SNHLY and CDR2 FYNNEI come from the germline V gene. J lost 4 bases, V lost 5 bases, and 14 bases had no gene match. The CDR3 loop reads CASSLLPGQIIYNEQFF. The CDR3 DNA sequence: TGTGCCAGCAGTCTCCTACCGGGACAGATTATATACAATGAGCAGTTCTTC. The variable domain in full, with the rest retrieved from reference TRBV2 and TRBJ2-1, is EPEVTQTPSHQVTQMGQEVILRCVPISNHLYFYWYRQILGQKVEFLVSFYNNEISEKSEIFDDQFSVERPDGSNFTLKIRSTKLEDSAMYFCASSLLPGQIIYNEQFFGPGTRLTVL.

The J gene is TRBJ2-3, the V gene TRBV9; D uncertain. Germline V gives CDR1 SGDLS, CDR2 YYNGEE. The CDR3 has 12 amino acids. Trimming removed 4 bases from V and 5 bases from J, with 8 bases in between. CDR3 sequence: CASSTLGDTQYF. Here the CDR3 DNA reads TGTGCCAGCAGCACGCTGGGAGATACGCAGTATTTT.

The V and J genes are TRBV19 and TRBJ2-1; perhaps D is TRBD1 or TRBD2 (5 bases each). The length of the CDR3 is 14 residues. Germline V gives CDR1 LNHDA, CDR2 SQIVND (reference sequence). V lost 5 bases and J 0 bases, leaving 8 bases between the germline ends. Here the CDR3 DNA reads TGTGCCAGTAGTTCAGGGAGCTCCTACAATGAGCAGTTCTTC. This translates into CASSSGSSYNEQFF.

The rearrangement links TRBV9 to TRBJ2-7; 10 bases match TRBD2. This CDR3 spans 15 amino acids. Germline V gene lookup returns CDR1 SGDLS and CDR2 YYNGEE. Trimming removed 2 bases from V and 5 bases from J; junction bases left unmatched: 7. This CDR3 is CASSVQAGGPHEQYF. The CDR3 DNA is TGTGCCAGCAGCGTCCAAGCGGGAGGGCCCCACGAGCAGTACTTC.

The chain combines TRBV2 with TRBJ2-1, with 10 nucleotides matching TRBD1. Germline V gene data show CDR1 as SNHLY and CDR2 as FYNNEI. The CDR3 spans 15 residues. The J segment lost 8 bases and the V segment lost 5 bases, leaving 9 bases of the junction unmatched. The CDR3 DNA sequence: TGTGCCAGCAGTAGACTCCGACAGGGGGCGGATGAGCAGTTCTTC. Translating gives CASSRLRQGADEQFF. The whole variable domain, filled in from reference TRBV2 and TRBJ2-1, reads EPEVTQTPSHQVTQMGQEVILRCVPISNHLYFYWYRQILGQKVEFLVSFYNNEISEKSEIFDDQFSVERPDGSNFTLKIRSTKLEDSAMYFCASSRLRQGADEQFFGPGTRLTVL.

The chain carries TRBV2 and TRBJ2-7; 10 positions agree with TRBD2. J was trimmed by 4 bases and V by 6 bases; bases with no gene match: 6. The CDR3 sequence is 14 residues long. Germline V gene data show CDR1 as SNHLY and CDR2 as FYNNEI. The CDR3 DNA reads TGTGCCAGCAGGGAGCGGGAGGGCCGTTACGAGCAGTACTTC. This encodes CASREREGRYEQYF.

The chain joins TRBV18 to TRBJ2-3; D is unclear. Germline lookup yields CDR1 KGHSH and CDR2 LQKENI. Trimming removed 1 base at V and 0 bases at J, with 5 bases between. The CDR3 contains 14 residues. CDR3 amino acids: CASSPLQSTDTQYF. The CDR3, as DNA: TGTGCCAGCTCACCACTTCAGAGCACAGATACGCAGTATTTT.

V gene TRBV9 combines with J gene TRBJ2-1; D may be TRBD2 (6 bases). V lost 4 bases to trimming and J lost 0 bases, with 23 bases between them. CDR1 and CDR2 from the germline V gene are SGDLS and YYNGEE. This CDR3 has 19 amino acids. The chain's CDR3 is CASSPRGTLSGSSYNEQFF. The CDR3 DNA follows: TGTGCCAGCAGCCCAAGAGGGACTCTCTCGGGGAGCTCCTACAATGAGCAGTTCTTC.

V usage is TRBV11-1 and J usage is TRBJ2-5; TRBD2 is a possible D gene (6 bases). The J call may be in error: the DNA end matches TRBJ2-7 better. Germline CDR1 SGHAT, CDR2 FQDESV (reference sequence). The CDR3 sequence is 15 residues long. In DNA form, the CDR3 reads TGTGCCAGCAGCTTTACCGGGACTGGTTACTACGAGCAGTACTTC. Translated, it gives CASSFTGTGYYEQYF.

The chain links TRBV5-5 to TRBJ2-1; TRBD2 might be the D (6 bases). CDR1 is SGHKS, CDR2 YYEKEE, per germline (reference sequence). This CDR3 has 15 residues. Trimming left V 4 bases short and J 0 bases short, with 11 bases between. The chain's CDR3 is CASSMGLTSYNEQFF. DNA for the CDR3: TGTGCCAGCAGCATGGGACTGACCTCCTACAATGAGCAGTTCTTC.

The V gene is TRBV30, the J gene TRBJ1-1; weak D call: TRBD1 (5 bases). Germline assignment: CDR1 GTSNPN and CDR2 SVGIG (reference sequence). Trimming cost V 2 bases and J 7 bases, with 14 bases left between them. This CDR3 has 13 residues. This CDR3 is CAWSTLGTSEAFF. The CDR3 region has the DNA TGTGCCTGGAGTACCCTCGGGACCAGTGAAGCTTTCTTT.

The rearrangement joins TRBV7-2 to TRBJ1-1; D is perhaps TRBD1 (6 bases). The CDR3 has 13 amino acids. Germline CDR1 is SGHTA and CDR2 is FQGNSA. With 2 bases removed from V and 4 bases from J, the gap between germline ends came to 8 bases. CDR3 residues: CASSLQGFTEAFF. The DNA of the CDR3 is TGTGCCAGCAGCTTACAGGGGTTCACTGAAGCTTTCTTT.

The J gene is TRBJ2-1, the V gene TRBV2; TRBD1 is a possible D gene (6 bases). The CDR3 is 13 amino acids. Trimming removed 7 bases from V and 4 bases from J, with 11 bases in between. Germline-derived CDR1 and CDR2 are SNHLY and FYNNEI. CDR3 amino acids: CASIRDIYNEQFF. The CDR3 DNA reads TGTGCCAGCATCCGGGACATTTACAATGAGCAGTTCTTC.

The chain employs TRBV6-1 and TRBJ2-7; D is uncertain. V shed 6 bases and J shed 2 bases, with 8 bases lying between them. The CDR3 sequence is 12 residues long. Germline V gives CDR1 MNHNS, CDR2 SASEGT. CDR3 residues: CASRQLPYEQYF. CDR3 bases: TGTGCCAGCAGACAGTTACCCTACGAGCAGTACTTC.

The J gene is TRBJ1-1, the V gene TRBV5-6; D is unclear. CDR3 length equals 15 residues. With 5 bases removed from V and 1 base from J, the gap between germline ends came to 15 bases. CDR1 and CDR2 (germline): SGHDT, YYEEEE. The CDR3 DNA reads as TGTGCCAGCAGTTTCTCGGGCAGCACGAACACTGAAGCTTTCTTT. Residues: CASSFSGSTNTEAFF.

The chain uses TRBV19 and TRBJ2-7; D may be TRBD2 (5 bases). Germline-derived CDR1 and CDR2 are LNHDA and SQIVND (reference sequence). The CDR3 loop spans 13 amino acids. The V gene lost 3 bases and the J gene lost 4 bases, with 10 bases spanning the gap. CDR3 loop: CASSIRRGYEQYF. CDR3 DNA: TGTGCCAGTAGTATTCGCAGAGGGTACGAGCAGTACTTC.